The 14 T cell receptor beta chains in this list originate from one sample, sequenced in a study of shared clonotypes between healthy human individuals. TCRdb's copy holds only in-frame clones and misses some; the assay was immunoSEQ multiplex PCR. The sample holds approximately 2.4 million clones; about 94% are singletons and the top ten take roughly 0.13%. The specimen was naive CD4+ T cells sorted from blood. Subset: CD45RA+ positively selected. The source is a man younger than 30 in good health.

The chain carries TRBV27 and TRBJ1-2; possibly TRBD1 for D (5 bases). V lost 6 bases and J 4 bases, leaving 18 bases between the germline ends. This CDR3 has 15 amino acids. Germline lookup yields CDR1 MNHEY and CDR2 SMNVEV (reference sequence). The CDR3 sequence: CASSPGAIAGYGYTF. The CDR3 DNA sequence: TGTGCCAGCAGCCCCGGGGCGATAGCCGGCTATGGCTACACCTTC.

The chain uses TRBV2 and TRBJ2-5, with TRBD2 matching 12 bases. Trimming took 4 bases from V and 4 from J; bases not matched to a gene: 10. Germline V lookup: CDR1 SNHLY, CDR2 FYNNEI. The CDR3 is made up of 17 amino acids. CDR3 sequence reads: CASSALLRTSGAETQYF. Written as DNA, the CDR3 is TGTGCCAGCAGTGCCCTTCTTCGGACTAGCGGGGCAGAGACCCAGTACTTC.

The chain uses TRBV11-2 and TRBJ2-3; 10 nucleotides align to TRBD2. Looked up from germline, CDR1 is SGHAT and CDR2 is FQNNGV. V was clipped by 4 bases and J by 1 base; unmatched bases: 2. This CDR3 has 15 residues. As DNA, the CDR3 is TGTGCCAGCAGCTCGCTAGCGGGAGGCACAGATACGCAGTATTTT. This encodes CASSSLAGGTDTQYF. Full variable domain (rest looked up from reference TRBV11-2 and TRBJ2-3): EAGVAQSPRYKIIEKRQSVAFWCNPISGHATLYWYQQILGQGPKLLIQFQNNGVVDDSQLPKDRFSAERLKGVDSTLKIQPAKLEDSAVYLCASSSLAGGTDTQYFGPGTRLTVL.

The chain recombines TRBV19 with TRBJ2-2; TRBD1 matches 7 bases. Unmatched junction bases numbered 5, after V lost 4 bases and J lost 3 bases. Germline assignment: CDR1 LNHDA and CDR2 SQIVND (reference sequence). The CDR3 sequence is 15 residues long. This CDR3 is CASSRGQHDTGELFF. Written as DNA, the CDR3 is TGTGCCAGTAGTAGGGGACAGCATGACACCGGGGAGCTGTTTTTT. Supplemented by reference TRBV19 and TRBJ2-2, the full variable domain reads DGGITQSPKYLFRKEGQNVTLSCEQNLNHDAMYWYRQDPGQGLRLIYYSQIVNDFQKGDIAEGYSVSREKKESFPLTVTSAQKNPTAFYLCASSRGQHDTGELFFGEGSRLTVL.

This chain connects TRBV9 to TRBJ2-7; TRBD1 aligns across 7 bases. The V gene's germline CDR1 is SGDLS and CDR2 YYNGEE. V lost 10 bases to trimming and J lost 3 bases; unmatched junction nucleotides: 10. This CDR3 contains 13 residues. The CDR3, as DNA: TGTGCCGTTCTAAAGACAGGGATCTACGAGCAGTACTTC. It translates to CAVLKTGIYEQYF.

On this clone: Within the sample, other DNA sequences also encode this same CDR3. This chain links TRBV18 with TRBJ2-3; 9 nucleotides line up with TRBD1. The V gene end was trimmed by 6 bases and the J gene end by 3 bases; junction bases not matched to a gene: 10. CDR3 length: 16 amino acids. Germline V gives CDR1 KGHSH, CDR2 LQKENI. The CDR3 spells CASSPPGTGSTDTQYF. In DNA form, the CDR3 reads TGTGCCAGCTCTCCCCCCGGGACAGGGTCAACAGATACGCAGTATTTT. The entire variable domain, with the rest obtained from reference TRBV18 and TRBJ2-3, is as follows: NAGVMQNPRHLVRRRGQEARLRCSPMKGHSHVYWYRQLPEEGLKFMVYLQKENIIDESGMPKERFSAEFPKEGPSILRIQQVVRGDSAAYFCASSPPGTGSTDTQYFGPGTRLTVL.

The V gene is TRBV27, the J gene TRBJ2-7, with D perhaps TRBD1 or TRBD2 (5 bases each). Trimming left V 8 bases short and J 6 bases short, with 11 bases between. The CDR3 has 11 residues. Per germline, CDR1 MNHEY and CDR2 SMNVEV (reference sequence). The CDR3 DNA reads as TGTGCCAGCGGCCGTGGGGGCGAGCAGTACTTC. As protein: CASGRGGEQYF.

The chain employs TRBV7-2 and TRBJ2-7, with 7 bases aligning to TRBD2. The CDR3 has 15 residues. The germline V gene has CDR1 SGHTA and CDR2 FQGNSA. After removal of 4 bases from V and 3 bases from J, the junction contained 9 bases not matched to a gene. In DNA, the CDR3 is TGTGCCAGCAGCTCCTCCCCCAGCGGGATCTACGAGCAGTACTTC. This codes for CASSSSPSGIYEQYF.

V is TRBV10-1 and J is TRBJ2-3; the match to TRBD2 covers 14 bases. V lost 5 bases to trimming and J lost 4 bases; unmatched junction nucleotides: 2. The CDR3 has 15 residues. Germline V lookup: CDR1 WNHNN, CDR2 SYGVQD (reference sequence). CDR3 coding DNA: TGCGCCAGCAGTCGACTAGCGGGGGGGCCAGATACGCAGTATTTT. Its translation is CASSRLAGGPDTQYF.

The V and J genes are TRBV29-1 and TRBJ2-7; no definite D call. Germline V CDR1 and CDR2: SQVTM, ANQGSEA. Trimming took 4 bases from V and 0 from J, leaving 10 bases between them. This CDR3 has 13 amino acids. CDR3 protein: CSVVPRTSYEQYF. CDR3 nucleotides: TGCAGCGTTGTTCCCCGCACCTCCTACGAGCAGTACTTC.

This chain joins TRBV11-2 and TRBJ2-5; D is unclear. The CDR3 is 13 amino acids. Germline values: CDR1 SGHAT, CDR2 FQNNGV. The V and J ends lost 0 bases and 5 bases respectively, with 7 bases between them. CDR3 nucleotides: TGTGCCAGCAGCTTAGAAGGTTGGGAGACCCAGTACTTC. This encodes CASSLEGWETQYF.

This chain uses TRBV10-3 with TRBJ2-7; 12 positions match TRBD1. Trimming at V came to 10 bases and at J to 6 bases, leaving 19 bases not matched to a gene. This CDR3 comprises 17 residues. Germline V gene data show CDR1 as ENHRY and CDR2 as SYGVKD. DNA for the CDR3: TGTGCCAAAATCCGGGACAGGGGGCGCAAACCCCGGAGCGAGCAGTACTTC. Translation gives CAKIRDRGRKPRSEQYF.

V is TRBV7-2 and J is TRBJ2-3; D perhaps matches TRBD2 (5 bases). V dropped 2 bases and J dropped 1 base, with 16 bases sitting between them. This CDR3 comprises 17 residues. Looked up from germline, CDR1 is SGHTA and CDR2 is FQGNSA. DNA of the CDR3: TGTGCCAGCAGCTTAAATCGCGTGGGCGGGCGCACAGATACGCAGTATTTT. The encoded protein is CASSLNRVGGRTDTQYF.

This clone was seen just once. The rearrangement links TRBV10-3 to TRBJ2-1; D might be TRBD1 (6 bases). V was clipped by 10 bases and J by 7 bases, with 14 bases between them. The CDR3 extends over 12 amino acids. Germline V gene lookup returns CDR1 ENHRY and CDR2 SYGVKD. In DNA form, the CDR3 reads TGTGCCAACGGGGACAACATTAATGAGCAGTTCTTC. Amino acid sequence: CANGDNINEQFF.